This TCR beta chain was found in a study of blood T cell repertoires in COVID-19. As handled by the study authors: Quantification of nucleated cells was approximated via reference gene primer amplification. Sequencing used immunoSEQ multiplex PCR; TCRdb keeps in-frame clones, though not all of them. The V and J calls and the clone size are those of that table, but D and trimming were determined from the DNA. The data hold some 74,000 clones, with approximately 88% observed a single time. Germline V CDR1 and CDR2: MNHEY, SMNVEV (reference sequence). V gave up 8 bases and J gave up 7 bases; unmatched junction bases: 17. This CDR3 has 17 amino acids.

This chain uses TRBV27 with TRBJ2-1, with 10 bases aligning to TRBD1. The sequenced material came from peripheral blood. This clonotype was sampled from a woman aged 80 or over with acute or convalescent COVID-19. CDR3 protein: CASSWPGQGFRGNEQFF. CDR3 nucleotide sequence: TGTGCCAGCTCCTGGCCGGGACAGGGGTTTAGGGGTAATGAGCAGTTCTTC.